The 16 T cell receptor beta chains presented below share a single source sample, sequenced in a study of shared clonotypes between healthy human individuals. The naive CD8 population came from CD45RO-negative cells selected for CCR7, without terminally differentiated effector memory CD45RA+ cells. The repertoire was sequenced with immunoSEQ multiplex PCR; TCRdb's copy has only in-frame clones and lacks some. The sample has hundreds of thousands of clones, 85% to 95% seen once. Sequenced: naive CD8+ T cells sorted from blood. These receptors were collected from a woman in her 30s in good health.

V gene TRBV28 combines with J gene TRBJ2-5; 10 bases fit TRBD1. The CDR3 runs 15 residues. Germline values: CDR1 MDHEN, CDR2 SYDVKM. V lost 4 bases to trimming and J lost 3 bases; unmatched junction nucleotides: 5. The CDR3 nucleotides read TGTGCCAGCAGTTCGCCCGGGACAGGGGAAGAGACCCAGTACTTC. It codes for CASSSPGTGEETQYF.

The J gene is TRBJ2-7, the V gene TRBV6-5; TRBD2 might be the D (6 bases). Looked up from germline, CDR1 is MNHEY and CDR2 is SVGAGI. V lost 1 base and J lost 3, with 13 bases in between. The CDR3 has 15 residues. The CDR3 spells CASSYFAGPYYEQYF. The DNA for the CDR3 is TGTGCCAGCAGTTACTTTGCGGGGCCCTACTACGAGCAGTACTTC.

Points on this clone: The same CDR3 is also encoded by other DNA sequences in this sample. The chain links TRBV28 to TRBJ2-7; D unresolved. In germline, CDR1 is MDHEN, CDR2 SYDVKM. CDR3 length equals 13 residues. The V and J ends lost 4 bases and 0 bases respectively, with 7 bases between them. CDR3 in DNA: TGTGCCAGCAGTTCCGTGTCCTCCTACGAGCAGTACTTC. Protein product: CASSSVSSYEQYF.

The J gene is TRBJ1-2, the V gene TRBV7-9; possible D gene TRBD1, 5 bases. This CDR3 is 18 amino acids long. Germline loops: CDR1 SEHNR, CDR2 FQNEAQ (reference sequence). With 4 bases removed from V and 1 base from J, the gap between germline ends came to 22 bases. The CDR3 protein is CASSSDGFQGYRNYGYTF. CDR3 sequence (DNA): TGTGCCAGCAGCTCCGACGGATTTCAGGGTTACCGTAACTATGGCTACACCTTC.

This clone was counted a single time. The chain carries TRBV18 and TRBJ2-5; D is unresolved. Looked up from germline, CDR1 is KGHSH and CDR2 is LQKENI. The germline V and J ends were trimmed by 0 bases and 0 bases, with 8 bases remaining between them. CDR3 size: 15 residues. The CDR3 here is CASSPPGSNQETQYF. The CDR3 DNA sequence: TGTGCCAGCTCACCACCAGGGTCAAACCAAGAGACCCAGTACTTC.

As DNA, the CDR3 is TGTGCCAGCAGCCAGGGACTAGCGGCCACCTACGAGCAGTACTTC. Its protein is CASSQGLAATYEQYF. This chain links TRBV4-2 with TRBJ2-7, with 11 nucleotides matching TRBD2. Germline CDR1 and CDR2: LGHNA and YNFKEQ. CDR3 length: 15 amino acids. Germline trimming cut 3 bases from V and 2 bases from J; bases unmatched to any gene: 3.

This rearrangement joins TRBV27 to TRBJ2-7; TRBD2 matches at 8 bases. After removal of 5 bases from V and 3 bases from J, the junction contained 6 bases not matched to a gene. The CDR3 spans 14 residues. Germline CDR1 is MNHEY and CDR2 is SMNVEV (reference sequence). CDR3 sequence: CASSISGGGYEQYF. DNA for the CDR3: TGTGCCAGCAGTATAAGCGGGGGAGGCTACGAGCAGTACTTC.

V gene TRBV5-6 combines with J gene TRBJ1-1; D perhaps matches TRBD1 (5 bases). V shed 7 bases and J shed 1 base, with 17 bases lying between them. This CDR3 spans 15 amino acids. In germline, CDR1 is SGHDT, CDR2 YYEEEE. DNA for the CDR3: TGTGCCAGCCAAACCCATGGGGGAGCGAACACTGAAGCTTTCTTT. It encodes CASQTHGGANTEAFF.

The rearrangement uses TRBV6-1 and TRBJ1-5; the match to TRBD1 covers 9 bases. Germline CDR1 reads MNHNS; CDR2 reads SASEGT. The CDR3 has 15 residues. The V segment lost 10 bases and the J segment 7 bases; nucleotides outside the gene matches: 14. In nucleotides, the CDR3 is TGTGCCACCACCCTCGGACAGGGGTCTTACCAGCCCCAGCATTTT. The encoded protein is CATTLGQGSYQPQHF.

The chain recombines TRBV15 with TRBJ2-5, with D possibly matching TRBD1 (6 bases). The length of the CDR3 is 15 residues. V was trimmed by 3 bases and J by 1 base, leaving 12 bases between them. In germline, CDR1 is LNHNV, CDR2 YYDKDF (reference sequence). The CDR3 region is CATSSEWDIQETQYF. The DNA for the CDR3 is TGTGCCACCAGCAGTGAGTGGGACATCCAAGAGACCCAGTACTTC.

The chain combines TRBV7-8 with TRBJ2-3, with 7 bases fitting TRBD2. Germline V gene sequence: CDR1 SGHVS, CDR2 FQNEAQ. This CDR3 contains 16 residues. After removal of 1 base from V and 2 bases from J, the junction contained 6 bases not matched to a gene. The CDR3 reads CASSLVGSGPTDTQYF. As DNA, the CDR3 is TGTGCCAGCAGCTTAGTCGGTAGCGGGCCCACAGATACGCAGTATTTT.

The chain uses TRBV13 and TRBJ1-2; possibly TRBD1 for D (6 bases). Germline V lookup: CDR1 PRHDT, CDR2 FYEKMQ (reference sequence). CDR3 length: 14 residues. V was pared by 5 bases and J by 4 bases, with 14 bases between. The CDR3 sequence: CASSPSGQIYGYTF. The DNA of the CDR3 is TGTGCCAGCAGCCCCTCCGGACAGATCTATGGCTACACCTTC.

V usage is TRBV5-5 and J usage is TRBJ2-7; D remains unclear. Deletions cut 3 bases from V and 3 bases from J, with 10 bases between. This CDR3 region has 13 residues. Germline V gene sequence: CDR1 SGHKS, CDR2 YYEKEE (reference sequence). DNA for the CDR3: TGTGCCAGCAGCTCGGAGAATTACTACGAGCAGTACTTC. The encoded protein is CASSSENYYEQYF.

Concerning this clone: A read error may produce the germline difference seen at one junction end. The rearrangement uses TRBV20-1 and TRBJ2-7, with 11 bases aligning to TRBD2. Germline V CDR1 and CDR2: DFQATT, SNEGSKA (reference sequence). The CDR3 runs 10 residues. The CDR3 DNA is TGCAGTGTTCCGGGACTAGCGGTTATATTC. Protein product: CSVPGLAVIF.

The chain couples TRBV7-7 to TRBJ2-5, with D possibly matching TRBD1 (6 bases). Germline CDR1 and CDR2: SSHAT and FNYEAQ (reference sequence). Trimming removed 4 bases at V and 6 bases at J, with 15 bases between. CDR3 length: 14 residues. The CDR3 nucleotides are TGTGCCAGCAGCTCGGACAGCACGGGTCAGACCCAGTACTTC. As protein: CASSSDSTGQTQYF.

The V call is TRBV10-3, the J call TRBJ2-7, with 8 bases matching TRBD2. Germline V gene lookup returns CDR1 ENHRY and CDR2 SYGVKD. V lost 0 bases to trimming and J lost 3 bases; unmatched junction nucleotides: 4. The CDR3 extends over 15 amino acids. CDR3 DNA: TGTGCCATCAGTGAGTCGGGGGCGGGAGGCTACGAGCAGTACTTC. Amino acids: CAISESGAGGYEQYF.